This T cell receptor beta chain was obtained from a study of CD4 T cells in relation to SARS-CoV-2 and coronaviruses. Background on the study: PBMCs were cultured with antigen for over nine days before TCR beta sequencing. Study outcomes and limitations: The cross-reactivity analysis covered only spike protein, not other viral proteins. According to naive versus memory sequencing, detected responses are memory recall, not newly primed.

Assay used: immunoSEQ multiplex PCR; TCRdb lists only in-frame clones, some missing. In the table there are tens of thousands of clones, more than 75% of which are singletons. Comments on this clone: Antigen: not known.

Roughly 10^5 naive or memory CD4+ cells were cultured with CEF peptides for around eleven days. Between the trimmed V and J ends, which lost 7 bases and 0 bases, there was a span of 13 bases. Germline lookup yields CDR1 MDHEN and CDR2 SYDVKM. CDR3 length: 14 amino acids. The rearrangement joins TRBV28 to TRBJ2-7; D might be TRBD1 (5 bases). This sequence was found in an adult with COVID-19. The specimen was memory CD4+ T cells from PBMCs, cultured in vitro. DNA for the CDR3: TGTGCCAGCACCCCTTGGGGCAGCTCCTACGAGCAGTACTTC. This translates into CASTPWGSSYEQYF.